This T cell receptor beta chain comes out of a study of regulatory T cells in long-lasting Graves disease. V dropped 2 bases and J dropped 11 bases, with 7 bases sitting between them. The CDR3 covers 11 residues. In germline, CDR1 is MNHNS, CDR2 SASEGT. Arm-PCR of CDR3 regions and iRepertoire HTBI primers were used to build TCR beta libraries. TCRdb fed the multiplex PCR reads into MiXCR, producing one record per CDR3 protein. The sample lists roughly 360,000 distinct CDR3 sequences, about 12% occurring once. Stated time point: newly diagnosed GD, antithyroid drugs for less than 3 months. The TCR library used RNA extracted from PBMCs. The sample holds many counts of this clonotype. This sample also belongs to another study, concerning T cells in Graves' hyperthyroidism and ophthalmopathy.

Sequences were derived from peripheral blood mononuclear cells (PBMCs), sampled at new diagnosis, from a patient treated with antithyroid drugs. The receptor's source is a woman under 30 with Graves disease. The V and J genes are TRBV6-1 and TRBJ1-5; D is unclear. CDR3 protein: CASSESRAQHF. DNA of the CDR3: TGTGCCAGCAGTGAATCTAGGGCCCAGCATTTT.